Shown below are 6 T cell receptor beta chains from a single sample sequenced in a study of blood T cell repertoires in COVID-19. TCRdb's copy holds only in-frame clones and misses some; the assay was immunoSEQ multiplex PCR. The data show approximately 170,000 clones, roughly 85% seen once. The sequenced sample consisted of peripheral blood. These receptors came from a woman over 75 with active or convalescent COVID-19.

The rearrangement links TRBV19 to TRBJ1-2; 7 nucleotides match TRBD1. This CDR3 region has 15 residues. V lost 2 bases and J lost 2; bases outside the gene matches: 5. Germline CDR1 reads LNHDA; CDR2 reads SQIVND (reference sequence). The CDR3 loop reads CASSITPGQNYGYTF. CDR3 DNA sequence: TGTGCCAGTAGTATAACCCCGGGACAGAACTATGGCTACACCTTC. Filled out from reference TRBV19 and TRBJ1-2, the complete variable domain reads DGGITQSPKYLFRKEGQNVTLSCEQNLNHDAMYWYRQDPGQGLRLIYYSQIVNDFQKGDIAEGYSVSREKKESFPLTVTSAQKNPTAFYLCASSITPGQNYGYTFGSGTRLTVV.

The rearrangement joins TRBV5-5 to TRBJ1-4, with D maybe TRBD1 (5 bases). V was trimmed by 1 base and J by 4 bases, leaving 14 bases between them. Germline-derived CDR1 and CDR2 are SGHKS and YYEKEE (reference sequence). The CDR3 extends over 16 amino acids. The CDR3: CASSLRLQELNEKLFF. The CDR3 DNA is TGTGCCAGCAGCTTGAGGCTACAGGAGCTTAATGAAAAACTGTTTTTT. Variable domain in full (rest from reference TRBV5-5 and TRBJ1-4): DAGVTQSPTHLIKTRGQQVTLRCSPISGHKSVSWYQQVLGQGPQFIFQYYEKEERGRGNFPDRFSARQFPNYSSELNVNALLLGDSALYLCASSLRLQELNEKLFFGSGTQLSVL.

The chain recombines TRBV7-3 with TRBJ2-5; the match to TRBD1 covers 7 bases. The V and J ends lost 0 bases and 4 bases, in that order; junction bases with no gene match: 5. Germline loops: CDR1 SGHTA, CDR2 FQGTGA. This CDR3 region has 15 residues. The CDR3 sequence: CASSLTGGAGETQYF. The CDR3 bases are TGTGCCAGCAGCTTAACAGGGGGCGCGGGAGAGACCCAGTACTTC.

This clone was seen more than once but under ten times. This sequence joins TRBV19 and TRBJ1-2, with 8 positions matching TRBD1. Unmatched junction bases numbered 4, after V lost 6 bases and J lost 4 bases. CDR1 and CDR2 from the germline V gene are LNHDA and SQIVND (reference sequence). The CDR3 sequence is 13 residues long. In DNA form, the CDR3 reads TGTGCCAGTAGGGCCCAGGGGGCCTATGGCTACACCTTC. Encoded protein: CASRAQGAYGYTF.

J is TRBJ2-7 and V is TRBV9; 10 bases match TRBD1. Trimming removed 5 bases from V and 1 base from J; junction bases left unmatched: 9. CDR1 is SGDLS, CDR2 YYNGEE, per germline. This CDR3 has 16 residues. The CDR3 DNA reads TGTGCCAGCAGTCGCGCGGGGGGACAGGGGTCCTACGAGCAGTACTTC. Amino acid sequence: CASSRAGGQGSYEQYF.

The J gene is TRBJ2-1, the V gene TRBV9; no reliable D call. Deletions cut 0 bases from V and 9 bases from J, with 4 bases between. Looked up from germline, CDR1 is SGDLS and CDR2 is YYNGEE. The CDR3 is 11 amino acids. Written as DNA, the CDR3 is TGTGCCAGCAGCGTAGGTATTGAGCAGTTCTTC. This translates into CASSVGIEQFF.